One and the same sample provided the 20 T cell receptor beta chains below, sequenced in a study of T-cell memory formation after mild COVID-19. One entry per CDR3 protein, called by TCRdb with MiXCR from the 5' RACE reads. This table holds 400,000 to 550,000 distinct CDR3 sequences, roughly 25% found once. Sequencing input: PBMCs or a T cell subset sorted from them (not recorded which). Source of these receptors: an adult woman who had mild COVID-19 (a few samples of this study predate the infection). Cell type and time point are not known.

The chain has TRBV12-3 or TRBV12-4 and TRBJ1-2, with D maybe TRBD1 (5 bases). CDR3 size: 14 residues. Trimming stripped 5 bases from V and 6 bases from J, with 16 bases between. The CDR3 DNA sequence: TGTGCCAGCAGTCTAGGACACTCGGCTGATGGCTACACCTTC. Protein: CASSLGHSADGYTF.

The gene calls are TRBV24-1 and TRBJ2-1; 14 positions agree with TRBD2. The CDR3 is 19 residues long. Trimming took 4 bases from V and 7 from J; bases not matched to a gene: 14. Looked up from germline, CDR1 is KGHDR and CDR2 is SFDVKD. CDR3 sequence reads: CATSDPGTSGSKFRNEQFF. DNA of the CDR3: TGTGCCACCAGTGACCCCGGGACTAGCGGGAGTAAGTTTAGAAATGAGCAGTTCTTC.

V usage is TRBV18 and J usage is TRBJ2-2, with D possibly matching TRBD2 (6 bases). CDR1 is KGHSH and CDR2 is LQKENI in the germline V gene. The CDR3 runs 15 residues. V shed 3 bases and J shed 7 bases, with 15 bases lying between them. The CDR3 DNA reads as TGTGCCAGCTCACCTCGTGGAGGGGAGATCGGGGAGCTGTTTTTT. Translation: CASSPRGGEIGELFF.

This clonotype has more than one count but fewer than ten. The chain employs TRBV10-3 and TRBJ2-5, with D possibly matching TRBD2 (6 bases). The germline CDR1 and CDR2 sequences are ENHRY and SYGVKD. The CDR3 is 14 amino acids. Trimming pared 11 bases from V and 5 bases from J, leaving 21 bases between. As DNA, the CDR3 is TGTGCCTGTCGGGGAGAGGCCCGGGGGGAGACCCAGTACTTC. It is translated as CACRGEARGETQYF.

The rearrangement links TRBV11-1 to TRBJ2-1; D is ambiguous. CDR1 is SGHAT and CDR2 is FQDESV in the germline V gene (reference sequence). Trimming cost V 1 base and J 4 bases, with 8 bases left between them. This CDR3 spans 14 amino acids. This CDR3 reads CASSLVVGYNEQFF. As DNA, the CDR3 is TGTGCCAGCAGCTTAGTTGTTGGATACAATGAGCAGTTCTTC.

This clonotype has a handful of counts. This chain connects TRBV3-1 to TRBJ2-7; D is possibly TRBD2 (6 bases). This CDR3 spans 15 amino acids. The germline V gene has CDR1 LGHDT and CDR2 YNNKEL (reference sequence). The V and J ends lost 4 bases and 3 bases respectively, with 16 bases between them. The CDR3 DNA follows: TGTGCCAGCAGCCCTCCCGGGCGGGGAGGCTACGAGCAGTACTTC. Translating gives CASSPPGRGGYEQYF.

This clonotype was picked up a small number of times. The rearrangement links TRBV15 to TRBJ1-2, with D uncertain. CDR1 LNHNV and CDR2 YYDKDF come from the germline V gene (reference sequence). The ends were cut back, 0 bases at V and 6 bases at J, with 14 bases in the middle. The CDR3 totals 15 residues. The CDR3 DNA reads TGTGCCACCAGCAGAGATTCGGCGGTTTTGGATGGCTACACCTTC. It codes for CATSRDSAVLDGYTF.

V and J are TRBV7-3 and TRBJ2-1; D is perhaps TRBD1 or TRBD2 (5 bases each). There are 14 residues in the CDR3. The V gene's germline CDR1 is SGHTA and CDR2 FQGTGA. V was cut by 5 bases and J by 2 bases, with 10 bases left in between. The CDR3 DNA reads as TGTGCCAGCAGCGGGATGGGGGCCTACAATGAGCAGTTCTTC. The encoded protein is CASSGMGAYNEQFF.

This clonotype showed up just a few times. The chain combines TRBV6-5 with TRBJ2-5; D gene uncertain. Germline assignment: CDR1 MNHEY and CDR2 SVGAGI. The V end lost 1 base, the J end lost 2 bases, and 5 bases lay between the germline ends. The CDR3 extends over 13 amino acids. The CDR3 sequence: CASSYWLQETQYF. The DNA for the CDR3 is TGTGCCAGCAGTTACTGGCTGCAAGAGACCCAGTACTTC.

V is TRBV5-1 and J is TRBJ2-3; D is unresolved. The CDR3 runs 16 residues. CDR1 and CDR2 from the germline V gene are SGHRS and YFSETQ. Trimming left V 0 bases short and J 0 bases short, with 11 bases between. CDR3 sequence: CASSLALHSSTDTQYF. For the CDR3, the DNA is TGCGCCAGCAGCTTGGCCCTACACTCTAGCACAGATACGCAGTATTTT.

V usage is TRBV12-3 or TRBV12-4 and J usage is TRBJ2-7; D is ambiguous. There are 11 residues in the CDR3. Trimming stripped 8 bases from V and 8 bases from J, with 13 bases between. The CDR3 coding sequence is TGTGCCAGCCGCGAGGCCCGGCAGCAGTACTTC. Translated: CASREARQQYF.

The gene calls are TRBV30 and TRBJ1-2; no definite D call. The CDR3 is 11 amino acids. Trimming left V 5 bases short and J 4 bases short, with 8 bases between. Germline CDR1 is GTSNPN and CDR2 is SVGIG (reference sequence). CDR3 nucleotides: TGTGCCTGGGACTTAGGCTATGGCTACACCTTC. This sequence encodes CAWDLGYGYTF.

The CDR3 protein is CASSERGQGRTEAFF. The CDR3 nucleotides read TGTGCCAGCAGTGAAAGAGGACAGGGACGGACTGAAGCTTTCTTT. J is TRBJ1-1 and V is TRBV2; the match to TRBD1 covers 8 bases. J lost 5 bases, V lost 2 bases, and 7 bases had no gene match. The CDR3 spans 15 residues. The germline gives CDR1 SNHLY, CDR2 FYNNEI. The whole variable domain, remainder taken from reference TRBV2 and TRBJ1-1, is EPEVTQTPSHQVTQMGQEVILRCVPISNHLYFYWYRQILGQKVEFLVSFYNNEISEKSEIFDDQFSVERPDGSNFTLKIRSTKLEDSAMYFCASSERGQGRTEAFFGQGTRLTVV.

The chain is built from TRBV6-6 and TRBJ2-2, with 8 bases matching TRBD1. The V segment lost 5 bases and the J segment 1 base; nucleotides outside the gene matches: 9. This CDR3 is built from 17 residues. Germline CDR1 MNHNY, CDR2 SVGAGI (reference sequence). The CDR3 sequence is CASSETGALGNTGELFF. The DNA for the CDR3 is TGTGCCAGCAGTGAGACAGGGGCGCTGGGGAACACCGGGGAGCTGTTTTTT.

CDR3 residues: CSAATSGVSTDTQYF. The CDR3 nucleotides are TGCAGTGCTGCCACTAGCGGGGTTAGCACAGATACGCAGTATTTT. This chain links TRBV20-1 with TRBJ2-3, with 10 bases matching TRBD2. V trimming: 5 bases; J trimming: 0 bases; junction bases outside the gene matches: 5. The CDR3 has 15 residues. Germline assignment: CDR1 DFQATT and CDR2 SNEGSKA (reference sequence).

The chain is built from TRBV6-1 and TRBJ2-3, with 8 bases lining up with TRBD1. Germline CDR1 is MNHNS and CDR2 is SASEGT. V shed 10 bases and J 5 bases; nucleotides not matched to a gene: 8. CDR3 length equals 13 residues. The CDR3 nucleotides read TGTGCCACCGATAGAACAGGGGGAGATACGCAGTATTTT. Residues: CATDRTGGDTQYF.

This clonotype was found a few times. The chain uses TRBV12-3 or TRBV12-4 and TRBJ1-5, with D tentatively TRBD1 (5 bases). V lost 10 bases, J lost 2 bases, and 18 bases lay in between. CDR3 length equals 15 residues. CDR3 region: CATALRGGGNQPQHF. In nucleotides, the CDR3 is TGTGCCACCGCTTTGCGGGGCGGAGGCAATCAGCCCCAGCATTTT.

This clonotype has a handful of counts. This chain links TRBV4-3 with TRBJ1-1, with a weak D call TRBD1 (5 bases). The CDR3 spans 13 residues. Trimming shortened V by 3 bases and J by 5 bases, and 10 bases separated the two germline ends. Germline V CDR1 and CDR2: LGHNA, YSLEER. CDR3 in amino acids: CASSQSGVTEAFF. The CDR3 coding sequence is TGCGCCAGCAGCCAGTCGGGGGTGACTGAAGCTTTCTTT.

The V and J genes are TRBV20-1 and TRBJ1-6, with no clear D. This CDR3 region has 13 residues. The germline V and J ends were trimmed by 0 bases and 7 bases, with 7 bases remaining between them. CDR1 and CDR2 (germline): DFQATT, SNEGSKA (reference sequence). The CDR3 nucleotides read TGCAGTGCTAGAGAGGCTTCGAATTCACCCCTCCACTTT. Amino acids: CSAREASNSPLHF.

The chain couples TRBV5-4 to TRBJ2-2; no firm D call. Trimming removed 0 bases from V and 6 bases from J, with 9 bases in between. The CDR3 is 14 residues long. CDR1 and CDR2 (germline): SGHNT, YYREEE (reference sequence). The DNA for the CDR3 is TGTGCCAGCAGCTTGGCGGGCTTGGCCGGGGAGCTGTTTTTT. The encoded protein is CASSLAGLAGELFF.